The entry below gives a single T cell receptor beta chain sequence along with its context. Its matching antigen is unknown. Other nucleotide sequences from this sample produce the same CDR3. This entry is derived from a study of shared clonotypes between healthy human individuals. Study results and caveats: Among four donors, approximately 5.4% of naive CD4 clonotypes were found in common. Rarefaction indicated that sorted-subset sequencing remained incomplete although depth was large. The sampled material consisted only of blood, and tissue repertoires are likely to differ.

The CDR3 extends over 15 amino acids. Unmatched junction bases numbered 7, after V lost 6 bases and J lost 7 bases. Germline V gene lookup returns CDR1 SNHLY and CDR2 FYNNEI. Tens of thousands of T cell genomes, or around 200 ng DNA, went into the sorted-subset replicate PCRs. Profiling relied on immunoSEQ multiplex PCR, and the TCRdb table lists in-frame clones only, not all of them. The sample includes some 900,000 clones, more than 75% of them seen just once. This sequence joins TRBV2 and TRBJ1-6, with 9 nucleotides matching TRBD1. This TCR was sampled from a man aged 18 to 30 in good health. The sample was memory CD4+ T cells sorted from blood. The subset was: CD45RA-negative fraction. The CDR3 DNA reads as TGTGCCAGCAGAGCACGACAGGGGGAAAATTCACCCCTCCACTTT. As protein: CASRARQGENSPLHF.